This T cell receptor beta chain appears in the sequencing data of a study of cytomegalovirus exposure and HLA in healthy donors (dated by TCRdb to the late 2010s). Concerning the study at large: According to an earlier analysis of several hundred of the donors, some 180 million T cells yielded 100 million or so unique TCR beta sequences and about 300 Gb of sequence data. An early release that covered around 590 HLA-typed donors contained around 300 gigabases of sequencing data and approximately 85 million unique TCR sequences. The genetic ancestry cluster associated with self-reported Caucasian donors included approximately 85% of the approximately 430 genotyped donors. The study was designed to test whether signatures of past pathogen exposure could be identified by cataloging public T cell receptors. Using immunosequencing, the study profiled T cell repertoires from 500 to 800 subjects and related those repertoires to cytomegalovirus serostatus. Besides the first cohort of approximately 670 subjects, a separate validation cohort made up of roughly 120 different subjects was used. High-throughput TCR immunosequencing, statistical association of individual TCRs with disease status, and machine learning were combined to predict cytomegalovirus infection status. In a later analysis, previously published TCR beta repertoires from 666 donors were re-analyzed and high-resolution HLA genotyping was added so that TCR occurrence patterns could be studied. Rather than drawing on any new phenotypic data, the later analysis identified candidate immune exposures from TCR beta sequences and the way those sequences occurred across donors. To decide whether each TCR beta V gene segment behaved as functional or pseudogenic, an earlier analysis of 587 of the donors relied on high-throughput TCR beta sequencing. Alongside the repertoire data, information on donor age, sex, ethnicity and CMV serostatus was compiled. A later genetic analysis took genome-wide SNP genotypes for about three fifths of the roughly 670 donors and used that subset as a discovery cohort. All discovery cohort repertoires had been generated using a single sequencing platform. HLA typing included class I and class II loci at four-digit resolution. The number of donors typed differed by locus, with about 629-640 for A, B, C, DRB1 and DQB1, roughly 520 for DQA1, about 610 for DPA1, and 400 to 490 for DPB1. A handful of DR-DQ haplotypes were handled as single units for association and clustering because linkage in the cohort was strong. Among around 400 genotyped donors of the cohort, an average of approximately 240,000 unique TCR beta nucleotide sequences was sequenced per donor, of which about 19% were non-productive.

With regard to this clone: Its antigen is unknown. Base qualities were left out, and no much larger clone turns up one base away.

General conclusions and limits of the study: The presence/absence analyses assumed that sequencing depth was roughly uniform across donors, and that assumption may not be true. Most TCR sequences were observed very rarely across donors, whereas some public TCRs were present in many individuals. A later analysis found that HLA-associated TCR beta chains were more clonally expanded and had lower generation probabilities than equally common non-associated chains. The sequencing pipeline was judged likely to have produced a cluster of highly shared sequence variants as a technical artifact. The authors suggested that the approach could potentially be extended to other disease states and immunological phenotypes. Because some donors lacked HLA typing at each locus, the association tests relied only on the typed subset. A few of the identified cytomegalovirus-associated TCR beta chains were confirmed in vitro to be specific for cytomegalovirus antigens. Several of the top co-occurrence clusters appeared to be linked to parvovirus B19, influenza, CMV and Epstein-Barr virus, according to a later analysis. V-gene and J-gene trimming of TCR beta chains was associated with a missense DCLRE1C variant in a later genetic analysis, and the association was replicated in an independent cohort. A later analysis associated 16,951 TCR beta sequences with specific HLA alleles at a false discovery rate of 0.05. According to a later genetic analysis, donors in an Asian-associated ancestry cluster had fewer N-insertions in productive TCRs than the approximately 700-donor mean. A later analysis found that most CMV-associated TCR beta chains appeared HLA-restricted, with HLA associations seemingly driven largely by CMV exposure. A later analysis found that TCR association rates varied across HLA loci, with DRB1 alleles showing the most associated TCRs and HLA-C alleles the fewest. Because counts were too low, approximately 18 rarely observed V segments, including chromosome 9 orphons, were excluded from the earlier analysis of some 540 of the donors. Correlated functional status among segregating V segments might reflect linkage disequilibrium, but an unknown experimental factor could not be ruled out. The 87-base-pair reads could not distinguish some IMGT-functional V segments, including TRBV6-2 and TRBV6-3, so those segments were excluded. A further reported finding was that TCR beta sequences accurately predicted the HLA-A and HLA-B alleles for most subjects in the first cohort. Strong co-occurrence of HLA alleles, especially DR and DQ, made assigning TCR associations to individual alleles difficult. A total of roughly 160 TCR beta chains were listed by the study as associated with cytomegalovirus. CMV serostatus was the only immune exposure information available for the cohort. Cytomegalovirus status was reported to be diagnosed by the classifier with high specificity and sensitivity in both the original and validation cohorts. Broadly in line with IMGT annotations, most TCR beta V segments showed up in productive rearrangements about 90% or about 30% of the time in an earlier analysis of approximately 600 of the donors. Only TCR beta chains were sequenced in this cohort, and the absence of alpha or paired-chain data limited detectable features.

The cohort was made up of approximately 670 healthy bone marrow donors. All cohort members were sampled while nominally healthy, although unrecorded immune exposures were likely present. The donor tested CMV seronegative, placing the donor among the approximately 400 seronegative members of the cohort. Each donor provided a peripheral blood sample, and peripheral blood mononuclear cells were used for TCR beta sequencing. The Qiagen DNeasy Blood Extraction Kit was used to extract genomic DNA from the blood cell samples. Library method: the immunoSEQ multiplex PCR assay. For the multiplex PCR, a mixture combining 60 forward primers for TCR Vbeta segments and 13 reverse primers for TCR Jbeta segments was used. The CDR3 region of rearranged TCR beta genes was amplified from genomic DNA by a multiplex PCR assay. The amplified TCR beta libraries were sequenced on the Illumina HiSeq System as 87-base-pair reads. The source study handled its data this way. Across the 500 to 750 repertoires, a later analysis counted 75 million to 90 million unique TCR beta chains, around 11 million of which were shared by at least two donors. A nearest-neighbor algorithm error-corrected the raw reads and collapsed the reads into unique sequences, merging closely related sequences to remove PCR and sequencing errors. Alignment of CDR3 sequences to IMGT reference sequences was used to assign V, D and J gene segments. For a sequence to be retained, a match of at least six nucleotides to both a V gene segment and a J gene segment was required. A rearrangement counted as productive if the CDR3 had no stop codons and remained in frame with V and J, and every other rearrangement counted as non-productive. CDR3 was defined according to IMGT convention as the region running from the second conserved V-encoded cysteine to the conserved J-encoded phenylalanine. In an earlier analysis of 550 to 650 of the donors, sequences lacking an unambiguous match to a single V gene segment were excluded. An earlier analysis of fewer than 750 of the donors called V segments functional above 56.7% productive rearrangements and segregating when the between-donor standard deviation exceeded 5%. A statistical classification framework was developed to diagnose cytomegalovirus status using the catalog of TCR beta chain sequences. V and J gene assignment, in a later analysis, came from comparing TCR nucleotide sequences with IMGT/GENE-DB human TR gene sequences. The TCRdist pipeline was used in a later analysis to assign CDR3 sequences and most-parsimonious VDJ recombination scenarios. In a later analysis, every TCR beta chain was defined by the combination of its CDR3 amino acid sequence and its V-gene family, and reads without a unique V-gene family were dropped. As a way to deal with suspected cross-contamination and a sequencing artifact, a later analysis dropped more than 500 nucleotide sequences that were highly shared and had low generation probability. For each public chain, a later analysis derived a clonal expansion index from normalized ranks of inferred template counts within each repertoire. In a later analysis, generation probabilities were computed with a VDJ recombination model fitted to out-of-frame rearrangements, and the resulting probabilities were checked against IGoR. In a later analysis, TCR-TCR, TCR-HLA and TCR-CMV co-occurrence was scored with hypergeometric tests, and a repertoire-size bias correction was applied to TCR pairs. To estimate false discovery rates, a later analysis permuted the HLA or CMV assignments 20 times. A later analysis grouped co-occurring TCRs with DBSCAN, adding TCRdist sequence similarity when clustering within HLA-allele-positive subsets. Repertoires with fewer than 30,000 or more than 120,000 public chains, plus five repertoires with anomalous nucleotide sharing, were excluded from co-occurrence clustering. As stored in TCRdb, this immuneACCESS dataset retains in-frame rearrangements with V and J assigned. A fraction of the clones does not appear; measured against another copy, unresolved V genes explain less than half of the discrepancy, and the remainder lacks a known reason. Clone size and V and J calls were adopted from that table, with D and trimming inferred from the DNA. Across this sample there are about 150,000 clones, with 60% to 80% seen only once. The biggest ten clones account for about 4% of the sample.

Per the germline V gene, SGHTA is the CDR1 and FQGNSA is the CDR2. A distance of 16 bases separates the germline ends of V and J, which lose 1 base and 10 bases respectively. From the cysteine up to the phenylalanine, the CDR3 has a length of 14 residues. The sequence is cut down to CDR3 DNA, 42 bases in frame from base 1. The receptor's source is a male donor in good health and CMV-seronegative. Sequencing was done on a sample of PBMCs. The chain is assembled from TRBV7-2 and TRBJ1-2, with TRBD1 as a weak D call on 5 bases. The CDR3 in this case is CASSLGTGQGSYTF. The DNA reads TGTGCCAGCAGCTTAGGAACGGGTCAGGGATCCTACACCTTC.